A selection of T cell receptor beta chains follows, all from one sample in a study of T cell responses to AZD1222 COVID-19 vaccine. Clones were sequenced by immunoSEQ multiplex PCR, and TCRdb holds only the in-frame ones, with some missing. The table has 100,000 to 120,000 clones, roughly 88% seen once. Sequenced material: peripheral blood, taken on day 0 of AZD1222 vaccination. The receptor source for this set is an adult in good health. Both conserved end residues are part of each CDR3. D genes are given only for firm matches. Rows give clone size only sometimes, using once, few, many, or a class for an expanded clone.

cdr3_nt | cdr3_aa | v_call | clone_size | d_call | j_call
TGTGCCAGCAGGCTACGGGACAGTGCCTACGAGCAGTACTTC | CASRLRDSAYEQYF | TRBV2 | NA | TRBD1 | TRBJ2-7
TGTGCCAGCAGCTTAGTGGGGTCTGGGACAGGGAATGAAAAACTGTTTTTT | CASSLVGSGTGNEKLFF | TRBV7-9 | NA | TRBD1 | TRBJ1-4
TGTGCCAGCTCCCAACAGGGAGGCGATCAGCCCCAGCATTTT | CASSQQGGDQPQHF | TRBV2 | NA | NA | TRBJ1-5
TGTGCCAGCAGCCTCAGTGACACCATATATTTT | CASSLSDTIYF | TRBV7-2 | NA | NA | TRBJ1-3
TGTGCCAGCAGTTTAGACGGACCCTACAATGAGCAGTTCTTC | CASSLDGPYNEQFF | TRBV28 | NA | NA | TRBJ2-1
TGTGCCAGCAGTTTTGGTCAGAACTATGGCTACACCTTC | CASSFGQNYGYTF | TRBV28 | NA | NA | TRBJ1-2
TGCGCCAGCAGCCAAGGAACAGCCTCTGGAAACACCATATATTTT | CASSQGTASGNTIYF | TRBV4-3 | NA | NA | TRBJ1-3
TGTGCCAGTAGTATTGGAGTAGGGAGCAATCAGCCCCAGCATTTT | CASSIGVGSNQPQHF | TRBV19 | NA | NA | TRBJ1-5
TGTGCCAGCAGCGGACAGAACTCCTACAATGAGCAGTTCTTC | CASSGQNSYNEQFF | TRBV28 | few | NA | TRBJ2-1
TGTGCCAGCAGCGAAGTTAGGGCCGCCGGGGCGAATGAAAAACTGTTTTTT | CASSEVRAAGANEKLFF | TRBV2 | NA | NA | TRBJ1-4
TGTGCCAGCAGCCACCGGGACGACTCTGGGAATGAGCAGTTCTTC | CASSHRDDSGNEQFF | TRBV6-2/TRBV6-3 | NA | NA | TRBJ2-1
TGTGCCAGTAGTTCATGGACAGGGATAAGTAGTCAGCCCCAGCATTTT | CASSSWTGISSQPQHF | TRBV19 | NA | TRBD1 | TRBJ1-5
TGTGCCAGCAGCAGCGGGCGTTACCTCGGGGGAAACACCATATATTTT | CASSSGRYLGGNTIYF | TRBV11-2 | NA | NA | TRBJ1-3
TGTGCCAGCAGCTTAGGGACAGGATTGATGAACACTGAAGCTTTCTTT | CASSLGTGLMNTEAFF | TRBV7-8 | NA | TRBD1 | TRBJ1-1
TGTGCCAGCAGCTTACAGGGGCTGGCCAATGAGCAGTTCTTC | CASSLQGLANEQFF | TRBV7-8 | many | NA | TRBJ2-1
TGTGCCATCAGTGAGTCGTTCGGACAGGTCTCCGCTTCCTACAATGAGCAGTTCTTC | CAISESFGQVSASYNEQFF | TRBV10-3 | NA | TRBD1 | TRBJ2-1
TGTGCCAGTAGTACGGGCTCCCAATCGGCGGAAGCTTTCTTT | CASSTGSQSAEAFF | TRBV19 | NA | NA | TRBJ1-1
TGTGCCAGTACTAAAAATGGGGCAACCGGGACGCTTTACGGCTACACCTTC | CASTKNGATGTLYGYTF | TRBV19 | NA | NA | TRBJ1-2
TGTGCCAGCAGCGTAGTTGACGGGTCCTACAATGAGCAGTTCTTC | CASSVVDGSYNEQFF | TRBV9 | NA | NA | TRBJ2-1
TGTGCCAGCAGAGCCGGGACAAGCAATCAGCCCCAGCATTTT | CASRAGTSNQPQHF | TRBV6-5 | NA | NA | TRBJ1-5
TGTGCCAGCAGCCCAGGGACTAGCGGGGGTAAAGAGACCCAGTACTTC | CASSPGTSGGKETQYF | TRBV9 | NA | TRBD2 | TRBJ2-5
TGTGCCAGCAGTCCCCACTTTCGGCGGAAGAGGAGCTATGGCTACACCTTC | CASSPHFRRKRSYGYTF | TRBV28 | NA | NA | TRBJ1-2
TGTGCCAGCAGCTTAAGTCAGTGGACAGGGGGCAGACAAGAGACCCAGTACTTC | CASSLSQWTGGRQETQYF | TRBV5-5 | NA | TRBD1 | TRBJ2-5
TGTGCCAGCTCGACTAGCGGGACGGCAGATACGCAGTATTTT | CASSTSGTADTQYF | TRBV18 | NA | TRBD2 | TRBJ2-3
TGTGCCGCGGGGGTGGGCACTGAAGCTTTCTTT | CAAGVGTEAFF | TRBV2 | NA | NA | TRBJ1-1
TGTGCCAGCAGCTTCAGACTAGCCGATTACACAGATACGCAGTATTTT | CASSFRLADYTDTQYF | TRBV11-2 | NA | TRBD2 | TRBJ2-3
TGTGCCAGCAGCTTAGTACGGGAACGCACAGATACGCAGTATTTT | CASSLVRERTDTQYF | TRBV11-2 | once | NA | TRBJ2-3
TGCGCCAGCAGCATGGGGGAGGGAGTTTTGTTTAGCACAGATACGCAGTATTTT | CASSMGEGVLFSTDTQYF | TRBV5-1 | NA | TRBD2 | TRBJ2-3
TGTGCCAGCAGCTTAGAGGATGGTTCACCCCTCCACTTT | CASSLEDGSPLHF | TRBV7-8 | once | NA | TRBJ1-6
TGTGCCAGCAGTGGCCTACAGGGGTCGAGCACCGGGGAGCTGTTTTTT | CASSGLQGSSTGELFF | TRBV6-1 | NA | TRBD1 | TRBJ2-2